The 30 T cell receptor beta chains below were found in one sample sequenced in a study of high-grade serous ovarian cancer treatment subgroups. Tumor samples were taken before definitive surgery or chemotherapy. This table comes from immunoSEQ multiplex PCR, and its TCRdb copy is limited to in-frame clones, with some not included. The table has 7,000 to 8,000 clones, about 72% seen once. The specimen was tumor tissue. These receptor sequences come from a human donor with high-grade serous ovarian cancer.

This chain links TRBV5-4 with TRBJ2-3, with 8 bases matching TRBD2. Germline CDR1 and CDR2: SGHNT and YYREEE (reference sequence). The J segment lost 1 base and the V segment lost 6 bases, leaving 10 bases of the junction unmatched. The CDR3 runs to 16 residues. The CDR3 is CASTGLEGSGTDTQYF. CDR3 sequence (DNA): TGTGCCAGCACGGGACTAGAGGGGTCGGGCACAGATACGCAGTATTTT.

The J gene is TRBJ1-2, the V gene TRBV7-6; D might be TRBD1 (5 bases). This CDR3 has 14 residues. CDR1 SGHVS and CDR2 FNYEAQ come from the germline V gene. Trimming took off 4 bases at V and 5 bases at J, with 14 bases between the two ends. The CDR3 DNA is TGTGCCAGCAGCTCCTCCGCCTGGGGGTATGGCTACACCTTC. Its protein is CASSSSAWGYGYTF.

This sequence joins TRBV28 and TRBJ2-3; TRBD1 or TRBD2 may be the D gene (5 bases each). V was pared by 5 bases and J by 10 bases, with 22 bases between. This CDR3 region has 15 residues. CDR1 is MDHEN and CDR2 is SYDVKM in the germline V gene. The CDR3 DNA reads TGTGCCAGCAGTCCCCCTCCCCGGGGCTCCAACGCGCAGTATTTT. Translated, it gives CASSPPPRGSNAQYF.

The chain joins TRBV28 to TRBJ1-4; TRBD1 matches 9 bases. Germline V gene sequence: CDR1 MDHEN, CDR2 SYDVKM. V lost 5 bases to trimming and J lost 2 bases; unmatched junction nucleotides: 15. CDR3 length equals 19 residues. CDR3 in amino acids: CASSATGGTGLATNEKLFF. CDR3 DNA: TGTGCCAGCAGTGCCACCGGGGGGACAGGGTTGGCCACTAATGAAAAACTGTTTTTT.

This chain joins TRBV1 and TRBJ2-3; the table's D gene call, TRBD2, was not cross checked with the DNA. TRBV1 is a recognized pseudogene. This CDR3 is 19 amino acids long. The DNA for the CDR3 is TGCACCAGCAGCCAAGATGGAATAGCGGGAGTATGGGGCACAGATACGCAGTATTTT. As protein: CTSSQDGIAGVWGTDTQYF.

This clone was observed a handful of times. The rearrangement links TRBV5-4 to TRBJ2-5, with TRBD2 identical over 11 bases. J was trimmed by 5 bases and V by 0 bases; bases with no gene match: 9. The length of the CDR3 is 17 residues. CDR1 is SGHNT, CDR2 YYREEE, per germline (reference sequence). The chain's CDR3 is CASSLGLAGGIYETQYF. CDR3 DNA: TGTGCCAGCAGCTTGGGGCTAGCGGGAGGCATCTACGAGACCCAGTACTTC.

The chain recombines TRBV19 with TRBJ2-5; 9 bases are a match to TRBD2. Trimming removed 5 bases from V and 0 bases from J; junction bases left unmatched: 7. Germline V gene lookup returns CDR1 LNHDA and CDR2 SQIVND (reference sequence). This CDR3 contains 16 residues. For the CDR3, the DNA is TGTGCCAGTAGTGGGGGAACTAGCGGGTACCAAGAGACCCAGTACTTC. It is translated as CASSGGTSGYQETQYF.

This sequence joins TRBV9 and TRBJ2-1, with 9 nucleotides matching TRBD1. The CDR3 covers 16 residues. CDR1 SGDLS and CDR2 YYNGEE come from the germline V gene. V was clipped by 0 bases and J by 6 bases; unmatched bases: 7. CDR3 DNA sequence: TGTGCCAGCAGCGTAGTTGGGACAGGGCCCTTCAATGAGCAGTTCTTC. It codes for CASSVVGTGPFNEQFF.

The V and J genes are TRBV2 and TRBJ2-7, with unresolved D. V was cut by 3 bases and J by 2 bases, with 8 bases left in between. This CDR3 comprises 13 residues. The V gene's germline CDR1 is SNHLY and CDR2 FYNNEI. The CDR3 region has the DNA TGTGCCAGCAGTGACGTGGTGGCCTACGAGCAGTACTTC. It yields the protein CASSDVVAYEQYF.

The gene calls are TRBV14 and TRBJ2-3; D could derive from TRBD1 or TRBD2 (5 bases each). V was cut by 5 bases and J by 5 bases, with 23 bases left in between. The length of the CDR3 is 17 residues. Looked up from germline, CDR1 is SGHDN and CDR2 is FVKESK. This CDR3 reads CASSRSGPLGDEDTQYF. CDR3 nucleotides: TGTGCCAGCAGCAGATCCGGGCCGCTGGGGGACGAAGATACGCAGTATTTT.

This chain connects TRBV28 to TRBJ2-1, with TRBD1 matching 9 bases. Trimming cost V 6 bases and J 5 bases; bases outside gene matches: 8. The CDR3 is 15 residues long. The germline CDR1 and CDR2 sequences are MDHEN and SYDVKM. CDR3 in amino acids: CASRTGGTRNNEQFF. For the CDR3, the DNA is TGTGCCAGCAGGACAGGGGGTACTCGCAACAATGAGCAGTTCTTC.

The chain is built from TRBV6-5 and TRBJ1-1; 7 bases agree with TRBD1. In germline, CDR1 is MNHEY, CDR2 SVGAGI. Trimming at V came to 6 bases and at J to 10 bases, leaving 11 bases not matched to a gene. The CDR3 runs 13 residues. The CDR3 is CASSQTLGTVAFF. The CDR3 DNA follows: TGTGCCAGCAGCCAGACCCTTGGGACAGTAGCTTTCTTT.

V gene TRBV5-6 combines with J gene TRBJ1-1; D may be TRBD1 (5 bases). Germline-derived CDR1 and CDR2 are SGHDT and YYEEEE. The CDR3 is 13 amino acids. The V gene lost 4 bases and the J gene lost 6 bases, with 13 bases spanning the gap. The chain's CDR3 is CASSDVEGPEAFF. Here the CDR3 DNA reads TGTGCCAGCAGCGATGTCGAGGGGCCTGAAGCTTTCTTT.

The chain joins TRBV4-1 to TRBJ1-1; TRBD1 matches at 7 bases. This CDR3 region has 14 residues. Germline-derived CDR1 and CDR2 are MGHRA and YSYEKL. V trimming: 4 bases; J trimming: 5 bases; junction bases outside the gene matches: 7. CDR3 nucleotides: TGCGCCAGCAGCCCCCACAGGGGTGGGACTGAAGCTTTCTTT. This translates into CASSPHRGGTEAFF.

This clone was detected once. CDR3 loop: CASSFESRGGQETQYF. CDR3 DNA sequence: TGCGCCAGCAGCTTCGAGAGCCGGGGAGGCCAAGAGACCCAGTACTTC. The V call is TRBV5-1, the J call TRBJ2-5, with D maybe TRBD2 (6 bases). The length of the CDR3 is 16 residues. Trimming removed 2 bases at V and 1 base at J, with 15 bases between. The V gene's germline CDR1 is SGHRS and CDR2 YFSETQ.

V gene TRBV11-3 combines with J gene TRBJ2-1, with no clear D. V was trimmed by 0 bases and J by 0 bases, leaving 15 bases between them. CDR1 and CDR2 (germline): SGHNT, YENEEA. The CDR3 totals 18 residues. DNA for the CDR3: TGTGCCAGCAGCTTAGATCGTGGTAGCACATACTCCTACAATGAGCAGTTCTTC. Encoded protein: CASSLDRGSTYSYNEQFF.

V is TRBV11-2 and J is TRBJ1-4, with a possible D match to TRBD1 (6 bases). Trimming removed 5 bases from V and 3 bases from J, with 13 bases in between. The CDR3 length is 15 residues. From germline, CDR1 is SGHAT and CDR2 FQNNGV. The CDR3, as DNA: TGTGCCAGCAGCCTCCGGGGGGCGGCTAATGAAAAACTGTTTTTT. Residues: CASSLRGAANEKLFF.

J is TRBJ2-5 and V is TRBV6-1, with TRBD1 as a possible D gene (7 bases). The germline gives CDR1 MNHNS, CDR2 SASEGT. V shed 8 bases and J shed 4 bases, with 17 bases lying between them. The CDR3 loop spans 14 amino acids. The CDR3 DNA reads TGTGCCAGCCAGATTCAGGGGGGATCAGAGACCCAGTACTTC. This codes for CASQIQGGSETQYF.

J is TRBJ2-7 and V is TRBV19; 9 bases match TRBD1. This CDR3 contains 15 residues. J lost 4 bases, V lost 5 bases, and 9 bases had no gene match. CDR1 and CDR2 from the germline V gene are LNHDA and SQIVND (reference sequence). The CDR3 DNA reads TGTGCCAGTAGTCTCGGACAGGGGCCTGGGTACGAGCAGTACTTC. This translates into CASSLGQGPGYEQYF.

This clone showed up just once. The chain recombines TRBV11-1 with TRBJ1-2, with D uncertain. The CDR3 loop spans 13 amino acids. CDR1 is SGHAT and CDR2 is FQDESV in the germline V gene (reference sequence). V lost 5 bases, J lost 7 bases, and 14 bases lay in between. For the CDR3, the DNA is TGTGCCAGCAGCGATGAATGGAAGAGTGGCTACACCTTC. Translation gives CASSDEWKSGYTF.

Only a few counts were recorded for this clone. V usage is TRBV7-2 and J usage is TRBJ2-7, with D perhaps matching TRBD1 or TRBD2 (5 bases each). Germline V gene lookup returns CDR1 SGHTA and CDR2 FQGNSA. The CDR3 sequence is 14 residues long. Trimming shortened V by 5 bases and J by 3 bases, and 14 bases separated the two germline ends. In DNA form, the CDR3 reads TGTGCCAGCAGCACTTCAGGGACCGGCTACGAGCAGTACTTC. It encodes CASSTSGTGYEQYF.

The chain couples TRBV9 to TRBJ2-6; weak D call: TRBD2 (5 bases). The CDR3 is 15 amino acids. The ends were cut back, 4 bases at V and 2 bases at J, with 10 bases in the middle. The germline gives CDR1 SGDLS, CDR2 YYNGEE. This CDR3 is CASSPAGAGANVLTF. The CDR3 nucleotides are TGTGCCAGCAGCCCCGCCGGGGCTGGGGCCAACGTCCTGACTTTC.

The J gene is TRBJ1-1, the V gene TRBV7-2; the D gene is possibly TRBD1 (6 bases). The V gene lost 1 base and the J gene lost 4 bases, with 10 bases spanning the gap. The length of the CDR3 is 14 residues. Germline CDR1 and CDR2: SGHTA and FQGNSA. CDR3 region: CASSLGVTGTEAFF. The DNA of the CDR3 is TGTGCCAGCAGCTTAGGGGTGACAGGCACTGAAGCTTTCTTT.

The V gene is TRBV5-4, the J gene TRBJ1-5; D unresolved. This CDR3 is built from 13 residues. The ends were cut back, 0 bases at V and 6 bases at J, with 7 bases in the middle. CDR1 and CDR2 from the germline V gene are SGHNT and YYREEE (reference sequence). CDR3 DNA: TGTGCCAGCAGCTTGGGAGCCAGTCAGCCCCAGCATTTT. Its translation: CASSLGASQPQHF.

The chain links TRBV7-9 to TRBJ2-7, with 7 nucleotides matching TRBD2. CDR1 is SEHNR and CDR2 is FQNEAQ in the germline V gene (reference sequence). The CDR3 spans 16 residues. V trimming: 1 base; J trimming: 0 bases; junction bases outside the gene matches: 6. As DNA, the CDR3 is TGTGCCAGCAGCTTAGTTCGGGCTAGCGGCTCCTACGAGCAGTACTTC. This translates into CASSLVRASGSYEQYF.

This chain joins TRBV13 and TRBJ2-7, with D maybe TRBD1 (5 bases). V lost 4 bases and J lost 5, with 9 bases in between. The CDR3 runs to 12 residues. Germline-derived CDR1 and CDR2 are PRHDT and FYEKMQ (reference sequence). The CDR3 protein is CASSSRVHEQYF. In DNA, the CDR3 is TGTGCCAGCAGCTCCAGGGTCCACGAGCAGTACTTC.

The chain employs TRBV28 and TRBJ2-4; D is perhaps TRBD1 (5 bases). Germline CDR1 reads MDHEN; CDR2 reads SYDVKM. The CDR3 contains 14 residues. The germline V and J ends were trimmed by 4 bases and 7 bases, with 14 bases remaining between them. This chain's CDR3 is CASSWTSTANIQYF. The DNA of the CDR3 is TGTGCCAGCAGTTGGACATCCACGGCGAACATTCAGTACTTC.

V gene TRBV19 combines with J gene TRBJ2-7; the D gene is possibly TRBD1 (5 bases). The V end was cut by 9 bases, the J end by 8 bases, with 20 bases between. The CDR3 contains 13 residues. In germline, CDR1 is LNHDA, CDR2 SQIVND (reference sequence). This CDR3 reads CASAPQQATKQYF. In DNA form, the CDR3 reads TGTGCCAGCGCTCCTCAACAGGCTACGAAGCAGTACTTC.

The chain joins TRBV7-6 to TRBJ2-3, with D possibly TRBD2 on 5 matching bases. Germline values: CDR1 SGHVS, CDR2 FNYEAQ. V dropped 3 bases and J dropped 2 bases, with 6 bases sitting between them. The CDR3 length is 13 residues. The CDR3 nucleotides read TGTGCCAGCAGCTTCCGGGACACAGATACGCAGTATTTT. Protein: CASSFRDTDTQYF. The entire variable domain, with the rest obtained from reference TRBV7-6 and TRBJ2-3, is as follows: GAGVSQSPRYKVTKRGQDVALRCDPISGHVSLYWYRQALGQGPEFLTYFNYEAQQDKSGLPNDRFSAERPEGSISTLTIQRTEQRDSAMYRCASSFRDTDTQYFGPGTRLTVL.

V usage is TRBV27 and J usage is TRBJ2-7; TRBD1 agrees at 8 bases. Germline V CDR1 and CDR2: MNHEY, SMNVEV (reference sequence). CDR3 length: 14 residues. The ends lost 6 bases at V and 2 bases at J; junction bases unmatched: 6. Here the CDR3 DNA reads TGTGCCAGCAGGGAGGGGACAGGACCCTACGAGCAGTACTTC. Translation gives CASREGTGPYEQYF.